The rows below give T cell receptor beta chains drawn from one sample of a study of blood T cell repertoires in COVID-19. TCRdb's copy holds only in-frame clones and misses some; the assay was immunoSEQ multiplex PCR. This table has 150,000 to 200,000 clones, more than 80% appearing once. Sequenced input: peripheral blood. These TCRs come from a woman aged 55 to 70 with acute or convalescent COVID-19. CDR3s include the opening cysteine and the closing phenylalanine or tryptophan. A D gene is named only where the DNA matches it firmly. Where a row states a size, it is once, few, many or the class of an expanded clone; other rows omit it.

j_gene,v_gene,abundance,d_gene,CDR3nt,CDR3aa
TRBJ2-7,TRBV28,.,.,TGTGCCAGCATGGGCTTATCCTACGAGCAGTACTTC,CASMGLSYEQYF
TRBJ2-7,TRBV25-1,.,.,TGTGCCAGCAGTGAACAGTACGAGCAGTACTTC,CASSEQYEQYF
TRBJ1-3,TRBV10-3,.,TRBD1,TGTGCCATCAGTGGGCCGGACAGGGCTGACTCTGGAAACACCATATATTTT,CAISGPDRADSGNTIYF
TRBJ1-1,TRBV11-3,.,.,TGTGCCAGCAGCTTCCACGGGGAGAACACTGAAGCTTTCTTT,CASSFHGENTEAFF
TRBJ1-1,TRBV18,.,.,TGTGCCAGCTCACCACCGATGGGGGGACTAACTGAAGCTTTCTTT,CASSPPMGGLTEAFF
TRBJ1-2,TRBV6-1,.,.,TGTGCCAGCAGTGACGGGGGATTGGGTAACTATGGCTACACCTTC,CASSDGGLGNYGYTF
TRBJ2-1,TRBV12-3/TRBV12-4,.,.,TGTGCCAGCAGAGGTGGTAGCACAGAGCAGTTCTTC,CASRGGSTEQFF
TRBJ1-1,TRBV20-1,once,.,TGCAGTGCGGCAGGATCCACTGAAGCTTTCTTT,CSAAGSTEAFF
TRBJ1-2,TRBV5-8,.,.,TGTGCCAGCAGCTTGGGCGGTACCTATGGCTACACCTTC,CASSLGGTYGYTF
TRBJ1-2,TRBV19,.,TRBD1,TGTGCCAGTAGTTACGGACAGGGGAACTATGGCTACACCTTC,CASSYGQGNYGYTF
TRBJ1-6,TRBV5-4,.,TRBD1,TGTGCCAGCAGCGGGGGACAGGGCGATGGGGCCCTCCACTTT,CASSGGQGDGALHF
TRBJ1-3,TRBV11-3,.,.,TGTGCCAGCAGCTTAGAAGACTTGAGCTCTGGAAACACCATATATTTT,CASSLEDLSSGNTIYF
TRBJ2-3,TRBV7-3,.,TRBD2,TGTGCCAGCAGCTTCTCGGGAGGTACGCAGTATTTT,CASSFSGGTQYF
TRBJ2-1,TRBV29-1,.,.,TGCAGCGTAAAGAGGAATGAGCAGTTCTTC,CSVKRNEQFF
TRBJ1-2,TRBV29-1,.,TRBD1,TGCAGCGTTACAGGGGGAGACGGCTACACCTTC,CSVTGGDGYTF
TRBJ1-2,TRBV29-1,.,.,TGCAGCGTGGGGGGGGTTGGTGACTATGGCTACACCTTC,CSVGGVGDYGYTF
TRBJ2-2,TRBV6-6,.,TRBD2,TGTGCCAGCAGTCCGGCGGGACTAGCGGGAGGCACCGGGGAGCTGTTTTTT,CASSPAGLAGGTGELFF